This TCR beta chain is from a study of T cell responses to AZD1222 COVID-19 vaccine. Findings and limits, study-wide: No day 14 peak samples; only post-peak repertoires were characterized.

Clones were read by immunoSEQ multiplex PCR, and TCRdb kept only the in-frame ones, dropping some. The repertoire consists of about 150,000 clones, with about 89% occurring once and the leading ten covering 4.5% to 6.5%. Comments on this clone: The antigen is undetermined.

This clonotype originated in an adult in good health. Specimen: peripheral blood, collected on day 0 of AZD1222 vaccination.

CDR3 in amino acids: CASSFGRGGNSPLHF. For the CDR3, the DNA is TGTGCCAGCAGCTTCGGTAGGGGAGGCAATTCACCCCTCCACTTT. The chain joins TRBV11-2 to TRBJ1-6, with D possibly matching TRBD1 (5 bases). V gave up 3 bases and J gave up 7 bases, with 13 bases separating them. Germline V gene data show CDR1 as SGHAT and CDR2 as FQNNGV. The CDR3 totals 15 residues.